This T cell receptor (beta chain) was documented in a study of CD8+ T cells in alopecia areata. Sequencing relied on a cDNA template that was reverse transcribed from extracted RNA. TCRdb's copy holds only in-frame clones and misses some; the assay was immunoSEQ multiplex PCR. The sample includes roughly 250,000 clones, under 80% of them seen just once. At least ten counts were recorded for this clone. Trimming took off 6 bases at V and 9 bases at J, with 14 bases between the two ends. The CDR3 length is 11 residues. Germline V lookup: CDR1 SQVTM, CDR2 ANQGSEA. This TCR derives from a human donor with alopecia areata. The sample consisted of CD4+ T cells sorted from blood, taken at week 0. V is TRBV29-1 and J is TRBJ1-1; D gene uncertain. The CDR3 here is CSVGRSDQAFF. CDR3 nucleotide sequence: TGCAGCGTCGGACGTTCAGACCAAGCTTTCTTT.